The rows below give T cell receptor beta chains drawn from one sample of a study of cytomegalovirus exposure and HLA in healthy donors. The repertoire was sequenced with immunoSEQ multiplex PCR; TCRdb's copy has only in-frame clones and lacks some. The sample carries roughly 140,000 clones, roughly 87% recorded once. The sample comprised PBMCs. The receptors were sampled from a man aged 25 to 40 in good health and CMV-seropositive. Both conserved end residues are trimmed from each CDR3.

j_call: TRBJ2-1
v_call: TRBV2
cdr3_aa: ASSGGISYNEQF

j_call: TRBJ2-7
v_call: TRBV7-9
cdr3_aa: ASRDSYYRAEQY

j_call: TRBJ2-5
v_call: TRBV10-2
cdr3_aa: ASSGIDRDRGETQY

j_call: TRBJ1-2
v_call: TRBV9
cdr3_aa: ASSGGGQGLSGGYT

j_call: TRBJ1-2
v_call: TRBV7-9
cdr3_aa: SSSLSLSPSPNYGYT

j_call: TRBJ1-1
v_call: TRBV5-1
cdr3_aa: ASSPGTEKAF

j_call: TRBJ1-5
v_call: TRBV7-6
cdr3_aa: ASSLATGQGGNQPQH

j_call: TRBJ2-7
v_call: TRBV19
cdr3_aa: ASSTPSGSVYEQY

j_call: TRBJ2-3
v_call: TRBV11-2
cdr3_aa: ASSLEGLAGGYTDTQY

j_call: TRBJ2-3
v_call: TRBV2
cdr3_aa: ASSASGVTDTQY

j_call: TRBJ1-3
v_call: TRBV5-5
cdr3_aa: ASRGQASGNTIY

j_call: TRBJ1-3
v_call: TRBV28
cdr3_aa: ASSSTANGNTIY

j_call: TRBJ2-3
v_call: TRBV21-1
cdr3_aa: ASSKGPGGNSTDTQY

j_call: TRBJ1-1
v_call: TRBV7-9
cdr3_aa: SSTVNTEAF

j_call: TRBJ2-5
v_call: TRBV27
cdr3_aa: ASSLLGTQETQY

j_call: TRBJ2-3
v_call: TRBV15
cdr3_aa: ATSRGQLTDTQY

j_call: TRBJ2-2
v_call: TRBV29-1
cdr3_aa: SIWTVQTGELF

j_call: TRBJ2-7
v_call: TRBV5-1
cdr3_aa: ASSLGQGAYEQY

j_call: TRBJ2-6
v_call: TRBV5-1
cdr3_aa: ASSLVWHSGANGLT

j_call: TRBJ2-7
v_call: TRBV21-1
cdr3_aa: ASSKVKKETDYEQY

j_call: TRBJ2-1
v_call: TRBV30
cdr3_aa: AWSVSSGRVYNEQF

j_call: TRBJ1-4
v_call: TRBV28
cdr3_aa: ASSLTQGSGEKLF

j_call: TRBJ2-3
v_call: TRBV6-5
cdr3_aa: ASSYSDSGGSDTQY

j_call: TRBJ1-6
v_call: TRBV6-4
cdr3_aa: ASSADRNSPLH

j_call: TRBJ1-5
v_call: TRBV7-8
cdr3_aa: ASSLDWDFYNQPQH

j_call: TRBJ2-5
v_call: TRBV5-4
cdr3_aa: ASSWGTAQETQY

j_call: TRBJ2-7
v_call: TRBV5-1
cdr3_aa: ASSVRDKDSYEQY

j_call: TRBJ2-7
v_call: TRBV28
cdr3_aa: ASSLWQGRGRY

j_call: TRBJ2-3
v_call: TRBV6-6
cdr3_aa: ASRGRQRGTDTQY

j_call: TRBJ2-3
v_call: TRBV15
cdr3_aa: ATNRLAGSTDTQY

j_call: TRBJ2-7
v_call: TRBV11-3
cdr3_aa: ASSLTGTGIYEQY

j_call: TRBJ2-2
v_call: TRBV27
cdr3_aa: ASKWPPTGELF

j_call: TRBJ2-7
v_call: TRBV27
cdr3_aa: ASSPRGGSYEQY

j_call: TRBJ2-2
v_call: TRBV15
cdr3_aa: ATSSTGNTGELF

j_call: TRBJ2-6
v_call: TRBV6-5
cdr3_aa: ASSSQGAGANGLT

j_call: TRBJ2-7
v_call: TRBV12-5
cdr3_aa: ASGLPARGVIYEQY

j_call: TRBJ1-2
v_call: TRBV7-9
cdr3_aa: ASSRGTGTHGYT

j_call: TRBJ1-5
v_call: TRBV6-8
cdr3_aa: ASTGTGGLSNQPQH

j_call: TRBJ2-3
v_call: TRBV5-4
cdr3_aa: ASSYSQGTRDTQY

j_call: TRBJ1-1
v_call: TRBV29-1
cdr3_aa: SVQNSPRKDTEAF

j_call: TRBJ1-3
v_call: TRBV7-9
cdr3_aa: ASSLRGSISGNTIY

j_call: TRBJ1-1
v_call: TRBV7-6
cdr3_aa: ASSLKSSAGNTEAF

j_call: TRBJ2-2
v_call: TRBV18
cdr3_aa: ASSQGLGRAGELF

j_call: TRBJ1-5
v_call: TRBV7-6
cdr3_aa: ASSSGTGDLQPQH

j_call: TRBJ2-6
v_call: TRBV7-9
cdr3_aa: ASSLREVREGANVLT

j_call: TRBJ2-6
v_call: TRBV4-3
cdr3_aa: ASSQDAGISGANVLT

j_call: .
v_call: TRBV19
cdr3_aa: ASSTGTGGLSYEQY

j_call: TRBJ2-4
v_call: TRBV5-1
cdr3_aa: ASSFGTGGKNIQY

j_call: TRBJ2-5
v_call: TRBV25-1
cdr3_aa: ASSPATAGQETQY

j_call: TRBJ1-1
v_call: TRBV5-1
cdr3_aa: ASSLRTANTEAF

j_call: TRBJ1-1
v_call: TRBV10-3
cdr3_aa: AISGKGQGAVNTEAF